This TCR beta chain was recorded in a study of blood T cell repertoires in COVID-19. The overall study: The cDNA or gDNA used as material had been derived from T cells, B-cell-depleted T cells, or PBMCs.

Original analysis: Cell counts per sample came from amplifying reference gene primers. Only in-frame clones appear in the TCRdb table, and some are missing; sequencing was by immunoSEQ multiplex PCR. Clonal size and the V and J genes are those of that table, whereas D and trimming came from the DNA. Here the sample spans 340,000 or so clones, about nine tenths being singletons. From germline, CDR1 is KGHSH and CDR2 LQKENI. J was trimmed by 3 bases and V by 3 bases; bases with no gene match: 7. CDR3 size: 16 residues. The chain uses TRBV18 and TRBJ1-5; 8 nucleotides match TRBD1. The receptor comes from a man aged 45-65 years with active or convalescent COVID-19. Specimen: peripheral blood. Here the CDR3 DNA reads TGTGCCAGCTCACCTAATAGACAGGGGAACAATCAGCCCCAGCATTTT. This codes for CASSPNRQGNNQPQHF.